This T cell receptor beta chain comes out of a study of T cells in lung cancer brain metastases. The germline V gene encodes CDR1 SGDLS and CDR2 YYNGEE. V lost 0 bases and J lost 4, with 11 bases in between. The CDR3 has 15 residues. The method was immunoSEQ multiplex PCR; TCRdb's version includes in-frame clones alone and lacks a portion of them. Among 2,000 to 2,500 clones listed, just over 90% were seen once. The V and J genes are TRBV9 and TRBJ2-1; perhaps TRBD1 as D (6 bases). Material for sequencing was tumor tissue from a brain metastasis. The TCR was taken from a man between 65 and 80 years old with non-small cell lung cancer that had spread to the brain. As DNA, the CDR3 is TGTGCCAGCAGCGTAGTGGGGGCTCCGTACAATGAGCAGTTCTTC. Amino acids: CASSVVGAPYNEQFF.